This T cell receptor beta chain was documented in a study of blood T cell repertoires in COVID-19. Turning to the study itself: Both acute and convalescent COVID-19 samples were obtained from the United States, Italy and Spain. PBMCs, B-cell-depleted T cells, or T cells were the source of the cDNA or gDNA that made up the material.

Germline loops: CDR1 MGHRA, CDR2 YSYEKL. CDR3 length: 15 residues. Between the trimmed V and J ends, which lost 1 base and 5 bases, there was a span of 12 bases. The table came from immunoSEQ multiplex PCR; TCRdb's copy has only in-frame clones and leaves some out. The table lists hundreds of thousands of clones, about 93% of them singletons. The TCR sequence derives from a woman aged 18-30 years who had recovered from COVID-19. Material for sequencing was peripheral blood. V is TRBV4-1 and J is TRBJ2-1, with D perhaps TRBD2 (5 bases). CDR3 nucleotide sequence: TGCGCCAGCAGCCAAGTCACGGACTCACACAATGAGCAGTTCTTC. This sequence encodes CASSQVTDSHNEQFF.